The 13 T cell receptor beta chains below all came from one sample that was sequenced in a study of T-cell memory formation after mild COVID-19. Each CDR3 protein gets one entry after TCRdb re-called the 5' RACE reads with MiXCR. The sample shows 40,000 to 55,000 distinct CDR3 sequences, 12% of them seen only once. Sequenced sample: PBMCs or a T cell subset sorted from them (not recorded which). The receptors here all came from a man aged 18 to 30 who had mild COVID-19 (a few samples of this study predate the infection). Cell type and time point are not known.

This clonotype appeared a few times. The rearrangement uses TRBV12-3 or TRBV12-4 and TRBJ1-4; D is undetermined. This CDR3 contains 14 residues. Trimming took off 3 bases at V and 8 bases at J, with 13 bases between the two ends. For the CDR3, the DNA is TGTGCCAGCAGTTTGTTTGGGGATGGCGAAAAACTGTTTTTT. Translating gives CASSLFGDGEKLFF.

This clonotype occurred a few times. The chain couples TRBV4-1 to TRBJ2-7; D not certain. The germline V gene encodes CDR1 MGHRA and CDR2 YSYEKL. This CDR3 is 15 amino acids long. V shed 1 base and J shed 10 bases, with 20 bases lying between them. The CDR3 protein is CASSQAVTLGRSQYF. The CDR3 DNA reads TGCGCCAGCAGCCAAGCCGTCACACTCGGACGGAGCCAGTACTTC.

The chain uses TRBV3-1 and TRBJ1-2; possible D gene TRBD1, 5 bases. Trimming left V 4 bases short and J 8 bases short, with 8 bases between. Germline CDR1 LGHDT, CDR2 YNNKEL (reference sequence). CDR3 length equals 11 residues. In nucleotides, the CDR3 is TGTGCCAGCAGCCTCGACAGCGGCTACACCTTC. Amino acids: CASSLDSGYTF.

The table lists this clonotype with many counts. Written as DNA, the CDR3 is TGTGCCAGCTCCGGGACTAGCGGGGGGAGCTCCTACAATGAGCAGTTCTTC. This gives the protein CASSGTSGGSSYNEQFF. The chain recombines TRBV6-2 or TRBV6-3 with TRBJ2-1, with TRBD2 matching over 15 bases. Per the germline V gene, CDR1 is MNHEY and CDR2 is SVGEGT. V dropped 8 bases and J dropped 0; count of bases not matched to a gene: 5. The CDR3 spans 17 residues.

This clonotype was seen at least ten times. Here the CDR3 DNA reads TGTGCCAGCAGCCTTGGACAGAACACTGAAGCTTTCTTT. This encodes CASSLGQNTEAFF. The chain has TRBV7-3 and TRBJ1-1, with a possible D match to TRBD1 (5 bases). Germline V gene lookup returns CDR1 SGHTA and CDR2 FQGTGA. Trimming left V 5 bases short and J 1 base short, with 8 bases between. This CDR3 is 13 amino acids long.

This clonotype was found many times. The rearrangement uses TRBV5-1 and TRBJ2-7, with D possibly called TRBD1 or TRBD2 (5 bases each). CDR3 size: 15 residues. CDR1 is SGHRS and CDR2 is YFSETQ in the germline V gene. Trimming shortened V by 3 bases and J by 0 bases, and 13 bases separated the two germline ends. The CDR3 DNA reads as TGCGCCAGCAGCTCCGGGGCCTCGAGCTCCTACGAGCAGTACTTC. Translated: CASSSGASSSYEQYF.

This clonotype was recorded at least ten times. J is TRBJ2-5 and V is TRBV20-1; 8 bases align to TRBD1. There are 13 residues in the CDR3. Germline CDR1 is DFQATT and CDR2 is SNEGSKA (reference sequence). V shed 6 bases, J shed 4 bases, and the junction held 7 bases outside the gene matches. The CDR3 region is CSAWRTGTETQYF. The CDR3 bases are TGCAGTGCCTGGAGGACAGGGACAGAGACCCAGTACTTC.

This clonotype was detected a few times. V gene TRBV6-6 combines with J gene TRBJ1-5; perhaps TRBD1 as D (5 bases). Germline V gene sequence: CDR1 MNHNY, CDR2 SVGAGI (reference sequence). The CDR3 is 14 residues long. The V and J ends lost 2 bases and 1 base respectively, with 6 bases between them. For the CDR3, the DNA is TGTGCCAGCAGTTACGGGGGGAGCAATCAGCCCCAGCATTTT. It yields the protein CASSYGGSNQPQHF.

This clonotype occurred a few times. V is TRBV6-5 and J is TRBJ2-3, with 9 bases identical to TRBD1. The CDR3 is 15 residues long. Germline trimming cut 2 bases from V and 5 bases from J; bases unmatched to any gene: 5. Per the germline V gene, CDR1 is MNHEY and CDR2 is SVGAGI. The CDR3 coding sequence is TGTGCCAGCAGTTACGGGACAGGGTTCGGAGATACGCAGTATTTT. Translating gives CASSYGTGFGDTQYF.

The rearrangement links TRBV4-1 to TRBJ1-1; tentative D call: TRBD1 (6 bases). The V gene lost 3 bases and the J gene lost 5 bases, with 16 bases spanning the gap. Germline CDR1 reads MGHRA; CDR2 reads YSYEKL. The CDR3 runs 15 residues. CDR3 residues: CASSHTVRGRTEAFF. The DNA of the CDR3 is TGCGCCAGCAGCCATACGGTAAGGGGGAGGACTGAAGCTTTCTTT.

The chain's CDR3 is CASSFLPNTGVEQFF. CDR3 nucleotide sequence: TGTGCCAGCAGCTTCCTACCCAACACAGGGGTCGAGCAGTTCTTC. The V call is TRBV7-3, the J call TRBJ2-1, with TRBD1 identical over 7 bases. The germline gives CDR1 SGHTA, CDR2 FQGTGA. The CDR3 loop spans 15 amino acids. The J segment lost 10 bases and the V segment lost 3 bases, leaving 12 bases of the junction unmatched.

This chain uses TRBV12-3 or TRBV12-4 with TRBJ1-5, with 10 bases that match TRBD1. J gave up 7 bases and V 5 bases, and 5 bases lay outside the gene matches. CDR3 length: 14 amino acids. Written as DNA, the CDR3 is TGTGCCAGCAGTCCCGACAGGGGGCGGCAGCCCCAGCATTTT. This gives the protein CASSPDRGRQPQHF.

This chain joins TRBV18 and TRBJ2-6, with D perhaps assigned TRBD1 or TRBD2 (6 bases each). The CDR3 totals 15 residues. The V gene lost 4 bases and the J gene lost 4 bases, with 11 bases spanning the gap. The germline CDR1 and CDR2 sequences are KGHSH and LQKENI. CDR3 sequence reads: CASSRTGAGANVLTF. Here the CDR3 DNA reads TGTGCCAGCTCACGGACGGGGGCCGGGGCCAACGTCCTGACTTTC.